This TCR beta chain emerged from a study of T cell responses to AZD1222 COVID-19 vaccine. Study-level results: A reported finding is that nearly half of spike-specific TCRs target unmutated variant regions. Clonal diversity was possibly underestimated, and the donors were mostly white British, with more females. Dominant at 160-218 and 743-854, vaccine-associated CD4 TCRs also spanned spike. Only a handful of AZD1222 recipients, several in all, had baseline seropositivity.

Measured with immunoSEQ multiplex PCR; TCRdb has only the in-frame clones, and not every one. The top ten hold approximately 8% of the sample, which has 120,000 to 150,000 clones, less than 95% seen once. The V gene end was trimmed by 8 bases and the J gene end by 0 bases; junction bases not matched to a gene: 12. This CDR3 has 16 residues. CDR1 and CDR2 (germline): MRHNA, SNTAGT. In regard to this clone: As yet, its antigen is unknown.

The chain recombines TRBV6-4 with TRBJ1-1; 7 bases map to TRBD1. Sequenced here: peripheral blood, sampled 28 days after the second dose of the MenACWY control vaccine. The source is an adult who received the MenACWY meningococcal vaccine as a control. DNA of the CDR3: TGTGCCAGCGCCCGACACCCAGACAGGGTGAACACTGAAGCTTTCTTT. Amino acid sequence: CASARHPDRVNTEAFF.